The next 14 T cell receptor beta chains were all read from a single sample in a study of shared clonotypes between healthy human individuals. Assay: immunoSEQ multiplex PCR; the TCRdb copy retains only in-frame clones and omits some. Here the sample spans roughly 700,000 clones, under 80% being singletons. The source material was memory CD4+ T cells sorted from blood. Subset reported: CD45RA-negative fraction. The receptors were gathered from a woman in her 30s in good health.

This clone appeared a few times. The chain joins TRBV7-9 to TRBJ1-2, with TRBD1 matching 9 bases. Germline CDR1 reads SEHNR; CDR2 reads FQNEAQ (reference sequence). The CDR3 has 14 residues. V was clipped by 1 base and J by 8 bases; unmatched bases: 5. CDR3 sequence: CASSLEDRGRGYTF. The CDR3 DNA sequence: TGTGCCAGCAGCTTAGAGGACAGGGGTCGAGGCTACACCTTC.

V and J are TRBV10-3 and TRBJ2-2; 7 bases map to TRBD1. This CDR3 comprises 15 residues. V dropped 6 bases and J dropped 4; count of bases not matched to a gene: 8. The germline CDR1 and CDR2 sequences are ENHRY and SYGVKD. The CDR3 DNA follows: TGTGCCATCAGGGCCGGGACAGACCTCACCGGGGAGCTGTTTTTT. Translated: CAIRAGTDLTGELFF.

This clone was found a few times. The chain recombines TRBV5-5 with TRBJ2-3; no clear D gene. The CDR3 loop spans 14 amino acids. CDR1 and CDR2 (germline): SGHKS, YYEKEE (reference sequence). V was trimmed by 4 bases and J by 3 bases, leaving 12 bases between them. The DNA for the CDR3 is TGTGCCAGCAGCGGTGTTCAGGAAACAGATACGCAGTATTTT. Protein: CASSGVQETDTQYF.

This sequence joins TRBV11-2 and TRBJ2-7; the D gene could be TRBD1 or TRBD2 (6 bases each). The V gene's germline CDR1 is SGHAT and CDR2 FQNNGV. This CDR3 is 16 amino acids long. With 4 bases removed from V and 2 bases from J, the gap between germline ends came to 18 bases. For the CDR3, the DNA is TGTGCCAGCAGCTCGGGGGCTTCTCGCGGAACCTACGAGCAGTACTTC. Amino acids: CASSSGASRGTYEQYF.

The chain has TRBV14 and TRBJ2-5; 9 bases match TRBD2. V gave up 3 bases and J gave up 4 bases; unmatched junction bases: 3. Germline CDR1 and CDR2: SGHDN and FVKESK. CDR3 length: 14 residues. CDR3 sequence: CASSHLTSGETQYF. As DNA, the CDR3 is TGTGCCAGCAGCCATTTGACTAGCGGAGAGACCCAGTACTTC.

This chain connects TRBV5-1 to TRBJ2-3; no clear D gene. The V gene's germline CDR1 is SGHRS and CDR2 YFSETQ. CDR3 length: 12 residues. V dropped 0 bases and J dropped 4 bases, with 3 bases sitting between them. CDR3 protein: CASSLGSDTQYF. The CDR3 region has the DNA TGCGCCAGCAGCTTGGGATCAGATACGCAGTATTTT.

This clone was observed a handful of times. The rearrangement joins TRBV5-1 to TRBJ2-2; 8 positions agree with TRBD2. CDR1 is SGHRS and CDR2 is YFSETQ in the germline V gene. The CDR3 consists of 17 residues. V lost 3 bases and J lost 4; bases outside the gene matches: 11. In DNA form, the CDR3 reads TGCGCCAGCAGCTACGCCGGGACTAGTGCAATCACCGGGGAGCTGTTTTTT. Its protein product is CASSYAGTSAITGELFF.

The chain combines TRBV28 with TRBJ1-5; TRBD1 matches at 11 bases. Germline V gene lookup returns CDR1 MDHEN and CDR2 SYDVKM. V lost 6 bases and J lost 4; bases outside the gene matches: 5. There are 15 residues in the CDR3. CDR3 DNA sequence: TGTGCCAGCAGCCCGGGACAGGGGGGGAATCAGCCCCAGCATTTT. Translated, it gives CASSPGQGGNQPQHF. The variable domain in full, with the rest retrieved from reference TRBV28 and TRBJ1-5, is DVKVTQSSRYLVKRTGEKVFLECVQDMDHENMFWYRQDPGLGLRLIYFSYDVKMKEKGDIPEGYSVSREKKERFSLILESASTNQTSMYLCASSPGQGGNQPQHFGDGTRLSIL.

This clone was seen many times. The V call is TRBV6-1, the J call TRBJ1-3; TRBD1 is a possible D gene (5 bases). Trimming removed 6 bases from V and 2 bases from J, with 11 bases in between. Germline CDR1 MNHNS, CDR2 SASEGT. The length of the CDR3 is 14 residues. The CDR3 sequence: CASSRSGTGNTIYF. The CDR3 region has the DNA TGTGCCAGCAGCCGCTCAGGGACTGGAAACACCATATATTTT.

The gene calls are TRBV5-1 and TRBJ1-4; possibly TRBD1 for D (5 bases). V lost 4 bases, J lost 4 bases, and 14 bases lay in between. Germline CDR1 SGHRS, CDR2 YFSETQ. This CDR3 contains 15 residues. The CDR3 protein is CASSDTGLSNEKLFF. The CDR3 DNA reads TGCGCCAGCAGCGACACAGGCCTTAGTAATGAAAAACTGTTTTTT.

For the CDR3, the DNA is TGTGCCAGCAGTTACTCGTCAGGGCCCAGCAATCAGCCCCAGCATTTT. It encodes CASSYSSGPSNQPQHF. V gene TRBV6-5 combines with J gene TRBJ1-5, with D possibly matching TRBD1 (5 bases). Germline V gene data show CDR1 as MNHEY and CDR2 as SVGAGI. This CDR3 has 16 residues. V lost 0 bases, J lost 1 base, and 10 bases lay in between.

J is TRBJ2-2 and V is TRBV27; 12 nucleotides line up with TRBD2. CDR3 length: 18 amino acids. V lost 2 bases and J lost 3; bases outside the gene matches: 7. CDR1 MNHEY and CDR2 SMNVEV come from the germline V gene (reference sequence). The DNA for the CDR3 is TGTGCCAGCAGTTTAACCCCCGGACTAGCGGGATACACCGGGGAGCTGTTTTTT. It is translated as CASSLTPGLAGYTGELFF.

The chain employs TRBV5-4 and TRBJ2-2; D uncertain. Germline CDR1 SGHNT, CDR2 YYREEE (reference sequence). The CDR3 contains 12 residues. Deletions cut 3 bases from V and 1 base from J, with 1 base between. The CDR3 reads CASSWNTGELFF. As DNA, the CDR3 is TGTGCCAGCAGCTGGAACACCGGGGAGCTGTTTTTT.

This clone was counted only a few times. The chain combines TRBV19 with TRBJ2-7, with TRBD1 matching over 7 bases. In germline, CDR1 is LNHDA, CDR2 SQIVND (reference sequence). V shed 5 bases and J 2 bases; nucleotides not matched to a gene: 9. The CDR3 is 15 amino acids. Here the CDR3 reads CASSSLRTGTYEQYF. For the CDR3, the DNA is TGTGCCAGTAGTTCGCTCAGGACAGGAACCTACGAGCAGTACTTC.